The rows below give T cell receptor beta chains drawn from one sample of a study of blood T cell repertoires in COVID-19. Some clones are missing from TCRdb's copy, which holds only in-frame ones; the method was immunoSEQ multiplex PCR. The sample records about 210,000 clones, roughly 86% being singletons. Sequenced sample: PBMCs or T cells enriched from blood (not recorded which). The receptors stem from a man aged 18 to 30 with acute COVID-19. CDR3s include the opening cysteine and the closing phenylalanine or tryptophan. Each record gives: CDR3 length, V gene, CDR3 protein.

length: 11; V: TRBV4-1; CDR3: CASSREYEQYF
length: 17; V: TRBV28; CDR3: CASSPYATGAGVETQYF
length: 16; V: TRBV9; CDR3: CASSVQGSSGGETQYF
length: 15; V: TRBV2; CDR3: CASSEAGGPGEPQHF
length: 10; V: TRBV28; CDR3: CASKRDTIYF
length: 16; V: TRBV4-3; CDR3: CASSQEAGGSYNEQFF
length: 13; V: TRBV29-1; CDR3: CSVGRHTQETQYF
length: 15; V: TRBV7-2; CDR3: CASSSPDRGRDGYTF
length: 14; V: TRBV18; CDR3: CASSPTRGGNTIYF
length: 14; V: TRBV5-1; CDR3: CASSVQGNNEKLFF
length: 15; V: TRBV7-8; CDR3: CASSFSGGRGETQYF
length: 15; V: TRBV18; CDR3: CASSPSGNRDDTQYF
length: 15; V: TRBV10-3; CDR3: CAISESRDRGYEQYF
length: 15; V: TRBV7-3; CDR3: CASSHPGSGLDTQYF
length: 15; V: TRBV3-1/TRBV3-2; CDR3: CASSKVAGGPDTQYF
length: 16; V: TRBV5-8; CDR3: CASSRLWTGSGETQYF
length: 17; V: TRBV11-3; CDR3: CASSFPDRAKNTGELFF
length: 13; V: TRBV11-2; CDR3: CASSLYRGETQYF
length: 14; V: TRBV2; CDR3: CASSERLAGETQYF
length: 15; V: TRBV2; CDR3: CASKTTTGGNQPQHF
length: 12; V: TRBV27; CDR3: CASSLPDWELFF
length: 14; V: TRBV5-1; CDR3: CASRQQGNSYEQYF
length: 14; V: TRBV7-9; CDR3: CASSSGGSNTEAFF
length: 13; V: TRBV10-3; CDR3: CASSSGIIDTQYF
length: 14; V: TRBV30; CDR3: CAWSTTGNAYEQYF
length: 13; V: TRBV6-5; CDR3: CASSRQGATEAFF
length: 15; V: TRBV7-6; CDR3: CASSLASAGTAVLTF
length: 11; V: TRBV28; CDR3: CASSLGGGYTF
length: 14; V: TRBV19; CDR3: CASSLGWGLIEQFF
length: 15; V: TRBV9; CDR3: CASSVGLAGVNEQFF